This T cell receptor (beta chain) was sequenced in a study of tumor-infiltrating lymphocytes in oesophageal squamous cell carcinoma. Each CDR3 protein gets one entry after TCRdb re-called the PCR reads with MiXCR. This sample carries 15,000 or so distinct CDR3 sequences, less than 50% of them seen once, and the ten largest clones take less than 45%. Germline-derived CDR1 and CDR2 are SGHTA and FQGNSA. Trimming took 4 bases from V and 2 from J; bases not matched to a gene: 12. CDR3 size: 18 residues. The sequence was collected from a female donor with esophageal squamous cell carcinoma. Source material: normal esophageal tissue next to the tumor. V usage is TRBV7-2 and J usage is TRBJ2-1, with 9 bases matching TRBD2. The CDR3 protein is CASSSSLRLAETYNEQFF. Here the CDR3 DNA reads TGTGCCAGCAGCTCCTCCCTGCGACTAGCGGAGACCTACAATGAGCAGTTCTTC.